The 17 T cell receptor beta chains presented below share a single source sample, sequenced in a study of T-cell memory formation after mild COVID-19. TCRdb reprocessed the 5' RACE reads via MiXCR and lists one record per CDR3 protein. The top ten hold just over 2% of the sample, which has 200,000 or so distinct CDR3 sequences, 16% seen once. Sample: PBMCs or a T cell subset sorted from them (not recorded which). The receptors here all came from an adult woman who had mild COVID-19 (a few samples of this study predate the infection). Cell type and time point are not known.

A word on this clonotype: This CDR3 fails to terminate in the conserved phenylalanine or tryptophan, so it likely reflects a read error. The rearrangement uses TRBV10-3 and TRBJ2-5, with D perhaps matching TRBD1 (6 bases). This CDR3 comprises 14 residues. The V end lost 4 bases, the J end lost 2 bases, and 11 bases lay between the germline ends. Germline assignment: CDR1 ENHRY and CDR2 SYGVKD. CDR3 sequence (DNA): TGTGCCATCAGTGTCCAGGGGTGGCAAGAGACCCAGTACCTC. Translation gives CAISVQGWQETQYL.

In its sample, this clonotype was seen a few times. V usage is TRBV7-2 and J usage is TRBJ2-3; TRBD1 agrees at 7 bases. The CDR3 consists of 14 residues. The J segment lost 8 bases and the V segment lost 1 base, leaving 6 bases of the junction unmatched. Germline V lookup: CDR1 SGHTA, CDR2 FQGNSA. CDR3 DNA sequence: TGTGCCAGCAGCTTAGGGGGGACAGTTGTTACGCAGTATTTT. The encoded protein is CASSLGGTVVTQYF.

The V call is TRBV11-2, the J call TRBJ1-6, with D possibly matching TRBD1 (5 bases). The CDR3 length is 14 residues. V was shortened by 4 bases and J by 10 bases, with 14 bases between the two germline ends. Germline V gives CDR1 SGHAT, CDR2 FQNNGV. The CDR3 nucleotides are TGTGCCAGCAGCTATCGGGACCTCGGGTCACCCCTCCACTTT. Translation: CASSYRDLGSPLHF.

This clonotype came up a few times. The chain uses TRBV6-5 and TRBJ2-3; tentative D call: TRBD1 (6 bases). V lost 4 bases to trimming and J lost 7 bases, with 21 bases between them. CDR3 length equals 16 residues. The germline V gene encodes CDR1 MNHEY and CDR2 SVGAGI. CDR3 region: CASSFLGAQSPYTQYF. The CDR3, as DNA: TGTGCCAGCAGTTTTTTGGGGGCCCAATCCCCATATACGCAGTATTTT.

With respect to this clonotype: The CDR3 end shows no conserved phenylalanine or tryptophan, and so a read error is likely. This sequence joins TRBV7-3 and TRBJ2-7, with 8 bases fitting TRBD1. Per the germline V gene, CDR1 is SGHTA and CDR2 is FQGTGA. J was trimmed by 5 bases and V by 5 bases; bases with no gene match: 8. CDR3 length: 14 residues. The CDR3 loop reads CASSPGQGRDEQYL. CDR3 nucleotide sequence: TGTGCCAGCAGCCCCGGACAGGGTAGGGACGAGCAGTACTTA.

CDR3 residues: CASSQDQRRETQYF. CDR3 bases: TGCGCCAGCAGCCAAGACCAGAGGAGGGAGACCCAGTACTTC. The chain joins TRBV4-3 to TRBJ2-5, with a tentative D call TRBD2 (5 bases). The CDR3 totals 14 residues. From germline, CDR1 is LGHNA and CDR2 YSLEER. V was pared by 0 bases and J by 5 bases, with 10 bases between.

This clonotype has a handful of counts. Here the CDR3 reads CASSPLPGLAGGQLNEQFF. Here the CDR3 DNA reads TGTGCCAGCTCACCCCTCCCGGGACTAGCGGGAGGTCAACTGAATGAGCAGTTCTTC. The V and J genes are TRBV18 and TRBJ2-1, with 15 bases matching TRBD2. Germline values: CDR1 KGHSH, CDR2 LQKENI. V lost 3 bases, J lost 7 bases, and 13 bases stayed unmatched. This CDR3 comprises 19 residues.

The chain has TRBV3-1 and TRBJ2-5; D remains unclear. Trimming pared 4 bases from V and 3 bases from J, leaving 12 bases between. Germline-derived CDR1 and CDR2 are LGHDT and YNNKEL (reference sequence). CDR3 length: 14 amino acids. CDR3 in DNA: TGTGCCAGCAGCCGCATCCTCAACAAAGAGACCCAGTACTTC. Encoded protein: CASSRILNKETQYF.

Here the CDR3 reads CASSQAGTGREQYF. CDR3 DNA: TGCGCCAGCAGCCAAGCCGGGACAGGAAGGGAGCAGTACTTC. V and J are TRBV4-3 and TRBJ2-7, with TRBD1 matching 8 bases. V lost 1 base, J lost 7 bases, and 6 bases stayed unmatched. CDR1 and CDR2 from the germline V gene are LGHNA and YSLEER. CDR3 size: 14 residues.

This clonotype appeared a few times. J is TRBJ2-3 and V is TRBV5-1; D is ambiguous. Germline-derived CDR1 and CDR2 are SGHRS and YFSETQ. This CDR3 is 13 amino acids long. Trimming removed 4 bases from V and 1 base from J, with 7 bases in between. The CDR3 region is CASSLHRTDTQYF. CDR3 in DNA: TGCGCCAGCAGCCTACACCGCACAGATACGCAGTATTTT.

The table lists this clonotype with many counts. The chain links TRBV7-9 to TRBJ2-7; TRBD2 agrees at 11 bases. This CDR3 comprises 15 residues. With 5 bases clipped from V and 3 bases from J, the junction kept 6 bases outside the gene matches. The V gene's germline CDR1 is SEHNR and CDR2 FQNEAQ (reference sequence). The CDR3 loop is CASSPPGLADYEQYF. The CDR3, as DNA: TGTGCCAGCAGCCCCCCGGGACTAGCGGACTACGAGCAGTACTTC.

This clonotype was detected only a few times. V gene TRBV27 combines with J gene TRBJ2-2; 7 positions agree with TRBD2. Germline loops: CDR1 MNHEY, CDR2 SMNVEV (reference sequence). V lost 5 bases and J lost 1; bases outside the gene matches: 16. There are 19 residues in the CDR3. For the CDR3, the DNA is TGTGCCAGCAGTCCCCTCATGGTACGACTAGCTGAGAACACCGGGGAGCTGTTTTTT. Translation gives CASSPLMVRLAENTGELFF.

This clonotype was seen more than once but under ten times. This chain joins TRBV6-5 and TRBJ2-3, with D possibly being TRBD2 (5 bases). This CDR3 contains 11 residues. CDR1 is MNHEY, CDR2 SVGAGI, per germline. V lost 4 bases and J 8 bases, leaving 7 bases between the germline ends. The chain's CDR3 is CASSFGGTQYF. CDR3 nucleotides: TGTGCCAGCAGTTTTGGAGGTACGCAGTATTTT.

J is TRBJ2-3 and V is TRBV7-9; TRBD2 might be the D (5 bases). There are 16 residues in the CDR3. The V end lost 3 bases, the J end lost 6 bases, and 19 bases lay between the germline ends. CDR1 and CDR2 (germline): SEHNR, FQNEAQ (reference sequence). CDR3 region: CASSLGFLSQRDTQYF. The CDR3 bases are TGTGCCAGCAGCTTGGGCTTCCTGTCGCAGCGGGATACGCAGTATTTT.

This clonotype has a handful of counts. The V gene is TRBV12-3 or TRBV12-4, the J gene TRBJ1-2; D is ambiguous. The V end lost 3 bases, the J end lost 8 bases, and 13 bases lay between the germline ends. The CDR3 extends over 13 amino acids. The CDR3 bases are TGTGCCAGCAGTTTGGTGGGCCTCCGGGGCTACACCTTC. This translates into CASSLVGLRGYTF.

This clonotype was seen just once. The chain joins TRBV7-9 to TRBJ1-2; unclear D gene. CDR1 and CDR2 (germline): SEHNR, FQNEAQ (reference sequence). V was pared by 1 base and J by 3 bases, with 9 bases between. The CDR3 consists of 14 residues. Here the CDR3 DNA reads TGTGCCAGCAGCTTAGAGTCTGGTTACTATGGCTACACCTTC. Translating gives CASSLESGYYGYTF.

This clonotype was found a few times. The V call is TRBV5-1, the J call TRBJ2-7; 8 nucleotides align to TRBD1. Trimming took 4 bases from V and 0 from J; bases not matched to a gene: 6. The length of the CDR3 is 15 residues. CDR1 and CDR2 from the germline V gene are SGHRS and YFSETQ. CDR3 sequence reads: CASSPDRANSYEQYF. Here the CDR3 DNA reads TGCGCCAGCAGCCCGGACAGGGCCAACTCCTACGAGCAGTACTTC. The complete variable domain, with remaining parts taken from reference TRBV5-1 and TRBJ2-7, reads KAGVTQTPRYLIKTRGQQVTLSCSPISGHRSVSWYQQTPGQGLQFLFEYFSETQRNKGNFPGRFSGRQFSNSRSEMNVSTLELGDSALYLCASSPDRANSYEQYFGPGTRLTVT.